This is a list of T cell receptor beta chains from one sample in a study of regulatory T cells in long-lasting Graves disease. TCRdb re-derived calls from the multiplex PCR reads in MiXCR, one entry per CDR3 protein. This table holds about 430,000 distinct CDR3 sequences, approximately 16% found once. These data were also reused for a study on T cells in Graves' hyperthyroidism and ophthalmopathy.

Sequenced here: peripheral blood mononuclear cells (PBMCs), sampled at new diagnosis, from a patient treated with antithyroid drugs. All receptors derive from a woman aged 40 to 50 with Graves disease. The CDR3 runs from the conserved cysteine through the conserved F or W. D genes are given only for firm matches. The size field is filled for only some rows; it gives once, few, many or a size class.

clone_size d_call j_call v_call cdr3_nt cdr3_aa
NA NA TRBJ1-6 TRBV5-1 TGCGCCAGCAGCTACGACGGCGCAGGACTTAGCTCCTATAATTCACCCCTCCACTTT CASSYDGAGLSSYNSPLHF
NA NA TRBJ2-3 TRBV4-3 TGCGCCAGCAGCCAAGAAAAACAGGGCATTCCGTATTTT CASSQEKQGIPYF
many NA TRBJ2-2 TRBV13 TGTGCCAGCAGCCAGGGACGGGCGAACACCGGGGAGCTGTTTTTT CASSQGRANTGELFF
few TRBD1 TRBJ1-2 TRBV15 TGTGCCACCAGCGGAAAACGACAGGGTGGGTATGGCTACACCTTC CATSGKRQGGYGYTF
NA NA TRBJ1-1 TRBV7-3 TGTGCCAGCAGCTCCGCCGGCGCTGACCCTGAAGCTTTCTTT CASSSAGADPEAFF
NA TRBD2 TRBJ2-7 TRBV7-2 TGTGCCAGCAGCGGGGGCGGGAGGTACAACGAGCAGTACTTC CASSGGGRYNEQYF
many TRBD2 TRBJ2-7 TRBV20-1 TGCAGTGCTAGATCGTCGACTAGCGGGATGAGTCACTACGAGCAGTACTTC CSARSSTSGMSHYEQYF
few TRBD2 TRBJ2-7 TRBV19 TGTGCCAGTTCGTCTAGCGGGATCCACGAGCAGTACTTC CASSSSGIHEQYF
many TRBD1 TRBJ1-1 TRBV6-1 TGTGCCAGCAGTGAGACAGGGTATGGTGAAGCTTTCTTT CASSETGYGEAFF
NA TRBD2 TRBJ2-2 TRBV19 TGTGCCAGTAGCATAGCGGGAGCGGACACCGGGGAGCTGTTTTTT CASSIAGADTGELFF
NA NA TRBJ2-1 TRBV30 TGTGCCTGGGAGACTACTCCGGATGAGCAGTTCTTC CAWETTPDEQFF
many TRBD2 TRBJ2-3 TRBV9 TGTGCCAGCAGCACGGGTAGCGGGAGGTCGGATACGCAGTATTTT CASSTGSGRSDTQYF
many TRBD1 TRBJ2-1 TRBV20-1 TGCAGTGCTAGAGATCGGGGGACAGGAGACAATGAGCAGTTCTTC CSARDRGTGDNEQFF
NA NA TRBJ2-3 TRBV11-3 TGTGCCAGCAGCTTAGAAAGCGGGCCAACAGATACGCAGTATTTT CASSLESGPTDTQYF
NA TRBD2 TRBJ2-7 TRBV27 TGTGCCAGCAGTAGTATAAGGGGTAGCGGGAAAAACTCCTACGAGCAGTACTTC CASSSIRGSGKNSYEQYF
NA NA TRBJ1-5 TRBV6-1 TGTGCCATACAAGCAGGCAATCAGCCCCAGCATTTT CAIQAGNQPQHF
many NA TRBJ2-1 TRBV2 TGTGCCAGCAGTTGGACCTACAATGAGCAGTTCTTC CASSWTYNEQFF
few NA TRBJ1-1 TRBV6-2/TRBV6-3 TGTGCCAGCAGTCACTCGGTGGAGTTGAACACTGAAGCTTTCTTT CASSHSVELNTEAFF
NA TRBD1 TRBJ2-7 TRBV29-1 TGCAGCGTCGGAAGCGGACAGGGAAGTAGGGCGTCTTTC CSVGSGQGSRASF
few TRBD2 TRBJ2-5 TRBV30 TGTGCCTGGAGCCGGACTAGCGGGAGGTTCCTCGGGGAGACCCAGTACTTC CAWSRTSGRFLGETQYF
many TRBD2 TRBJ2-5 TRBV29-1 TGCAGCGTTGAAGATCCCACTAGCGGGATGGATGAGACCCAGTACTTC CSVEDPTSGMDETQYF
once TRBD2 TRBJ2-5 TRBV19 TGTGCCAGTAGCCAAAGCGGGAGATCCGGTGAGACCCAGTACTTC CASSQSGRSGETQYF
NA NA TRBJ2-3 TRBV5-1 TGCGCCAGCAGCCTTGCTAAGGTGGCAGCTAGCACAGATACGCAGTATTTT CASSLAKVAASTDTQYF